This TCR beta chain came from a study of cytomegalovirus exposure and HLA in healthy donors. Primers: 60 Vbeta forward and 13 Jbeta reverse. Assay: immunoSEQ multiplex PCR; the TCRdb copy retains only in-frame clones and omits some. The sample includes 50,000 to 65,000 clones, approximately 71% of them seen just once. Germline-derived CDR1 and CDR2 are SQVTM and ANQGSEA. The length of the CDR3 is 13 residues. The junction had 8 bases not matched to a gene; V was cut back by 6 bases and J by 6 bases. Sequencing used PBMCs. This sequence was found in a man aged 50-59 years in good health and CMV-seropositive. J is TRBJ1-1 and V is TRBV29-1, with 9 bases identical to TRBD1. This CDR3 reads CSVAGQGSPEAFF. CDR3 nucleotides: TGCAGCGTCGCGGGACAGGGAAGTCCTGAAGCTTTCTTT. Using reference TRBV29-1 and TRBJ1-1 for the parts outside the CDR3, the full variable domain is SAVISQKPSRDICQRGTSLTIQCQVDSQVTMMFWYRQQPGQSLTLIATANQGSEATYESGFVIDKFPISRPNLTFSTLTVSNMSPEDSSIYLCSVAGQGSPEAFFGQGTRLTVV.